Listed below are T cell receptor beta chains from one sample, sequenced in a study of blood T cell repertoires in COVID-19. Only in-frame clones appear in the TCRdb table, and some are missing; sequencing was by immunoSEQ multiplex PCR. The sample lists approximately 250,000 clones, 70% to 90% occurring once. The source material was peripheral blood. The source of these receptors is a man younger than 30 with active or convalescent COVID-19. Each CDR3 is given with its conserved first and last residue. D genes are given only for firm matches. A clone size is listed for some rows: how often the clone was seen (once, few, many), or a class if it is expanded.

. | TRBJ2-1 | . | TRBV7-6 | TGTGCCAGCAGCCGCATCAGCGGCCTCGGGTCTCTCAGTTACAATGAGCAGTTCTTC | CASSRISGLGSLSYNEQFF
few | TRBJ2-1 | . | TRBV6-6 | TGTGCCAGCAGCACTATTGTTGAGCAGTTCTTC | CASSTIVEQFF
. | TRBJ2-7 | TRBD2 | TRBV14 | TGTGCCAGCAGCTACGTGAGCGGGAGCTACGAGCAGTACTTC | CASSYVSGSYEQYF
. | TRBJ2-7 | TRBD1 | TRBV20-1 | TGCAGTGCTAGTATTAGAGGACAGGGGGCTTACGAGCAGTACTTC | CSASIRGQGAYEQYF
. | TRBJ1-1 | . | TRBV28 | TGTGCCAGCACCGGGGGGGAGGTGAACACTGAAGCTTTCTTT | CASTGGEVNTEAFF
few | TRBJ1-2 | TRBD1 | TRBV7-9 | TGTGCCAGCAGCTTGGGGACAGCCTATGGCTACACCTTC | CASSLGTAYGYTF
. | TRBJ1-1 | . | TRBV12-3/TRBV12-4 | TGTGCCAGCAGTTTAGAGGGGCAGGATGAAGCTTTCTTT | CASSLEGQDEAFF
. | TRBJ1-3 | TRBD1 | TRBV19 | TGTGCCAGTAGTATCCGGGACAGGGGACTTTACGAACACTCTGGAAACACCATATATTTT | CASSIRDRGLYEHSGNTIYF
few | TRBJ2-2 | . | TRBV9 | TGTGCCAGCAGCGCCAGTTCGGGACACTTTTCGAACACCGGGGAGCTGTTTTTT | CASSASSGHFSNTGELFF
. | TRBJ2-1 | TRBD2 | TRBV6-2/TRBV6-3 | TGTGCCAGCAGTGGACTAGCGGGAGAGAGCTATGAGCAGTTCTTC | CASSGLAGESYEQFF
. | TRBJ2-2 | TRBD2 | TRBV6-4 | TGTGCCAGCAGAAGGGAGGGAGCAGAAACCGGGGAGCTGTTTTTT | CASRREGAETGELFF
. | TRBJ2-7 | . | TRBV12-3/TRBV12-4 | TGTGCCAGCAGCACATCACTAGTCCACGAGCAGTACTTC | CASSTSLVHEQYF
. | TRBJ2-3 | TRBD2 | TRBV4-2 | TGTGCCAGCAGCCAACTCAGACTAGCGGGAGTAGGAAGGGGCACAGATACGCAGTATTTT | CASSQLRLAGVGRGTDTQYF
. | TRBJ2-7 | . | TRBV28 | TGTGCCAGCAGAACTCAACCCTACGAGCAGTACTTC | CASRTQPYEQYF
once | TRBJ2-5 | TRBD2 | TRBV5-1 | TGCGCCAGCAGCTTGGGTGGGACTAGCGGAGAAGAGACCCAGTACTTC | CASSLGGTSGEETQYF
. | TRBJ2-5 | . | TRBV5-1 | TGCGCCAGCAGCCCGCCCGAACAGGGAGAGACCCAGTACTTC | CASSPPEQGETQYF
once | TRBJ2-1 | TRBD2 | TRBV11-3 | TGTGCCAGCAGCTTAGGGACTAGCGGTGAGCAGTTCTTC | CASSLGTSGEQFF
. | TRBJ2-1 | . | TRBV9 | TGTGCCAGCAGCGTAGACTACGGAGGGAGCTACAATGAGCAGTTCTTC | CASSVDYGGSYNEQFF
. | TRBJ1-2 | . | TRBV7-9 | TGTGCCAGCAGCACTAAACGCTATGGCTACACCTTC | CASSTKRYGYTF
. | TRBJ2-3 | TRBD2 | TRBV4-1 | TGCGCCAGCAGCCGGTACCTGACTAGCGTTCCCACAGATACGCAGTATTTT | CASSRYLTSVPTDTQYF
. | TRBJ1-1 | . | TRBV19 | TGTGCCAGTAGTCCGCGGGGGGACACTGAAGCTTTCTTT | CASSPRGDTEAFF
. | TRBJ2-1 | TRBD1 | TRBV18 | TGTGCCAGCTCACCACAGGGGGCTAATGAGCAGTTCTTC | CASSPQGANEQFF
. | TRBJ2-1 | TRBD1 | TRBV7-9 | TGTGCCAGCAGCTCTCAGGGGGTCAATGAGCAGTTCTTC | CASSSQGVNEQFF
. | TRBJ2-1 | TRBD2 | TRBV5-1 | TGCGCCAGCAGCGAACTAGCGGGGAAAGGGAATGAGCAGTTCTTC | CASSELAGKGNEQFF
once | TRBJ2-7 | . | TRBV24-1 | TGTGCCACCAGTAAGCCAGACGGGCAGGGAGGCTACGAGCAGTACTTC | CATSKPDGQGGYEQYF
once | TRBJ2-5 | TRBD1 | TRBV19 | TGTGCCAGTAGTATATTGCAGGGGGTCTGGGAGACCCAGTACTTC | CASSILQGVWETQYF
. | TRBJ1-4 | TRBD1 | TRBV29-1 | TGCAGCGTCGGGACAGGGCACCCCTCTGAAAAACTGTTTTTT | CSVGTGHPSEKLFF
. | TRBJ1-4 | TRBD1 | TRBV11-2 | TGTGCCAGCAGCCGGACAGGGGAAGGAAAACTGTTTTTT | CASSRTGEGKLFF
. | TRBJ2-7 | . | TRBV12-3/TRBV12-4 | TGTGCCAGCAGTGAACAGGGTTACGAGCAGTACTTC | CASSEQGYEQYF
. | TRBJ1-2 | TRBD1 | TRBV2 | TGTGCCAGCAGTGCAGCGACAGGGTCTAGTGGCTACACCTTC | CASSAATGSSGYTF
. | TRBJ1-2 | . | TRBV2 | TGTGCCAGCGCCGGGGAGGGAGGGGTACGCTATGGCTACACCTTC | CASAGEGGVRYGYTF
. | TRBJ1-6 | TRBD1 | TRBV6-5 | TGTGCCAGCAGCTCAGGGGGCGTGCTCCACTTT | CASSSGGVLHF
. | TRBJ1-6 | . | TRBV2 | TGTGCCAGCAGTGAAGCCCTCCGGGGGAATTCACCCCTCCACTTT | CASSEALRGNSPLHF
once | TRBJ2-7 | TRBD2 | TRBV7-9 | TGTGCCAGCCAGCCTAGCGGGAGCCCCTACGAGCAGTACTTC | CASQPSGSPYEQYF
. | TRBJ2-7 | TRBD2 | TRBV2 | TGTGCCAGCATATTGACTAGCGGGAGAGACAACGAGCAGTACTTC | CASILTSGRDNEQYF
. | TRBJ2-1 | TRBD2 | TRBV9 | TGTGCCAGCAGTGCCTCTCTAGCGGGAGCTGGCTACAATGAGCAGTTCTTC | CASSASLAGAGYNEQFF
. | TRBJ1-3 | . | TRBV29-1 | TGCAGCGTTGTCCAGGGATACTCTGGAAACACCATATATTTT | CSVVQGYSGNTIYF
. | TRBJ1-2 | TRBD1 | TRBV12-3/TRBV12-4 | TGTGCCAGCAGGCTGGACAGGATCTATGGCTACACCTTC | CASRLDRIYGYTF
once | TRBJ1-2 | . | TRBV20-1 | TGCAGTGCTAGAGGGGGGGATGGCTACACCTTC | CSARGGDGYTF
. | TRBJ2-1 | TRBD2 | TRBV7-2 | TGTGCCAGCAGCTGGACGACTAGCGGGGGACCATACAATGAGCAGTTCTTC | CASSWTTSGGPYNEQFF
. | TRBJ2-7 | TRBD2 | TRBV10-2 | TGCGCCAGCAGTGACCCGGGACTAGCGGGCTCCTACGAGCAGTACTTC | CASSDPGLAGSYEQYF
. | TRBJ1-2 | . | TRBV6-5 | TGTGCCAGCAGGCGGGGGGGAGCAAACTATGGCTACACCTTC | CASRRGGANYGYTF
. | TRBJ1-5 | . | TRBV15 | TGTGCCACCAGCAGAGATGGCTCCGGGGATCAGCCCCAGCATTTT | CATSRDGSGDQPQHF
once | TRBJ2-1 | TRBD2 | TRBV24-1 | TGTGCCACCAGTGATACTAGCGGGTCTCTCAATGAGCAGTTCTTC | CATSDTSGSLNEQFF
. | TRBJ1-1 | . | TRBV18 | TGTGCCAGCCAGGGGAACACTGAAGCTTTCTTT | CASQGNTEAFF
. | TRBJ2-7 | TRBD2 | TRBV3-1/TRBV3-2 | TGTGCCAGCAGCCAAGAGGGACTAGCGGGGTACGAGCAGTACTTC | CASSQEGLAGYEQYF
. | TRBJ2-7 | TRBD1 | TRBV6-5 | TGTGCCAGCAGGTGGACAGGGGGAATGTACGAGCAGTACTTC | CASRWTGGMYEQYF
. | TRBJ2-5 | . | TRBV9 | TGTGCCAGCAGCGTAGAGTGGGACTGGGAAGAGACCCAGTACTTC | CASSVEWDWEETQYF
. | TRBJ1-3 | . | TRBV19 | TGTGCCAGTAGGGCAGGGGACTCTGGAAACACCATATATTTT | CASRAGDSGNTIYF
once | TRBJ2-3 | TRBD2 | TRBV18 | TGTGCCAGCTCCTACGGACTAGATAGGGATACGCAGTATTTT | CASSYGLDRDTQYF
. | TRBJ2-5 | . | TRBV5-5 | TGTGCCAGCAATGCGAGGGCAGCTGAGACCCAGTACTTC | CASNARAAETQYF
. | TRBJ1-2 | . | TRBV12-3/TRBV12-4 | TGTGCCAGCAGTTTAGGCGGGAACTATGGCTACACCTTC | CASSLGGNYGYTF
. | TRBJ1-5 | . | TRBV2 | TGTGCCAGCACCCTCGCCAGGGCACAGCCCCAGCATTTT | CASTLARAQPQHF